Listed below are T cell receptor beta chains from one sample, sequenced in a study of molecular identifiers for immune sequencing clone quantification. TCRdb reprocessed the PCR reads via MiXCR and lists one record per CDR3 protein. The data contain fewer than 350,000 distinct CDR3 sequences, 20% to 25% of them singletons. The source material was naive CD8+ T cells from blood, with Jurkat cell RNA spiked in. These receptors all come from a human donor in good health. Some libraries in this study had Jurkat cell RNA spiked in. CDR3s include the opening cysteine and the closing phenylalanine or tryptophan. The D gene is left open where the match is weak. Some rows have no size entry. The others give once, few or many, or a class for an expanded clone.

J gene: TRBJ2-1; clone size: -; V gene: TRBV2; CDR3 length: 13; D gene: -; CDR3 protein: CASRPDSGTEQFF; CDR3 DNA: TGTGCCAGCAGGCCTGACTCCGGGACCGAGCAGTTCTTC
J gene: TRBJ1-3; clone size: many; V gene: TRBV12-3/TRBV12-4; CDR3 length: 20; D gene: -; CDR3 protein: CASNVASGMSRGTSGNTIYF; CDR3 DNA: TGTGCCAGCAACGTTGCATCCGGGATGAGTAGGGGCACCTCTGGAAACACCATATATTTT
J gene: TRBJ1-4; clone size: many; V gene: TRBV12-5; CDR3 length: 16; D gene: -; CDR3 protein: CASGFNSGHIYEKLFF; CDR3 DNA: TGTGCTAGTGGTTTCAATTCTGGACATATATATGAAAAACTGTTTTTT
J gene: TRBJ1-1; clone size: many; V gene: TRBV29-1; CDR3 length: 15; D gene: -; CDR3 protein: CSVELVVSRDTEAFF; CDR3 DNA: TGCAGCGTTGAATTGGTGGTCTCGAGGGACACTGAAGCTTTCTTT
J gene: TRBJ2-1; clone size: -; V gene: TRBV24-1; CDR3 length: 13; D gene: -; CDR3 protein: CATSSGLYNEQLF; CDR3 DNA: TGTGCCACCAGTTCCGGATTATACAATGAGCAGCTCTTC
J gene: TRBJ2-2; clone size: -; V gene: TRBV12-5; CDR3 length: 17; D gene: TRBD2; CDR3 protein: CASGLIAGGPSTGELVF; CDR3 DNA: TGTGCTAGTGGTTTGATAGCGGGGGGGCCGAGCACCGGGGAGCTGGTTTTT
J gene: TRBJ2-7; clone size: many; V gene: TRBV28; CDR3 length: 13; D gene: -; CDR3 protein: CASSFAPPNEQYF; CDR3 DNA: TGTGCCAGCAGTTTTGCGCCTCCCAACGAGCAGTACTTC
J gene: TRBJ2-4; clone size: -; V gene: TRBV4-2; CDR3 length: 16; D gene: TRBD2; CDR3 protein: CASSLSVTSGSHVQYF; CDR3 DNA: TGTGCCAGCAGCCTAAGTGTGACTAGCGGGAGTCACGTTCAGTACTTC
J gene: TRBJ2-7; clone size: few; V gene: TRBV4-3; CDR3 length: 12; D gene: -; CDR3 protein: CASSQDAGEQYF; CDR3 DNA: TGCGCCAGCAGCCAAGACGCCGGCGAGCAGTACTTC
J gene: TRBJ2-3; clone size: many; V gene: TRBV6-5; CDR3 length: 15; D gene: TRBD2; CDR3 protein: CASSLLGLDTDTQYF; CDR3 DNA: TGTGCCAGCAGTCTCTTGGGACTAGACACAGATACGCAGTATTTT
J gene: TRBJ2-3; clone size: many; V gene: TRBV5-4; CDR3 length: 15; D gene: -; CDR3 protein: CASSFSGYSTDTQYF; CDR3 DNA: TGTGCCAGCAGCTTCTCTGGCTATAGCACAGATACGCAGTATTTT
J gene: TRBJ1-5; clone size: many; V gene: TRBV6-2/TRBV6-3; CDR3 length: 16; D gene: -; CDR3 protein: CASSPGTIGSNQPQHF; CDR3 DNA: TGTGCCAGCAGTCCCGGGACAATCGGAAGCAATCAGCCCCAGCATTTT
J gene: TRBJ2-2; clone size: -; V gene: TRBV3-1; CDR3 length: 18; D gene: TRBD2; CDR3 protein: CASSQTAFGEGVTGELFF; CDR3 DNA: TGTGCCAGCAGCCAGACTGCTTTCGGGGAGGGTGTCACCGGGGAGCTGTTTTTT
J gene: TRBJ1-2; clone size: few; V gene: TRBV19; CDR3 length: 12; D gene: -; CDR3 protein: CASNPGNYGYTF; CDR3 DNA: TGTGCCAGTAATCCAGGGAACTATGGCTACACCTTC
J gene: TRBJ2-1; clone size: -; V gene: TRBV20-1; CDR3 length: 19; D gene: -; CDR3 protein: CSARDTTPLTSIPYTERFF; CDR3 DNA: TGCAGTGCTAGAGACACGACCCCCCTGACTTCTATCCCTTACACTGAGCGGTTCTTC
J gene: TRBJ1-2; clone size: many; V gene: TRBV19; CDR3 length: 13; D gene: -; CDR3 protein: CASRGQEIYGYTF; CDR3 DNA: TGTGCCAGTCGGGGACAAGAAATCTATGGCTACACCTTC
J gene: TRBJ2-7; clone size: few; V gene: TRBV4-1; CDR3 length: 17; D gene: -; CDR3 protein: CASSQDPPGTPSYEQYF; CDR3 DNA: TGCGCCAGCAGCCAAGACCCACCTGGGACGCCATCCTACGAGCAGTACTTC
J gene: TRBJ2-5; clone size: many; V gene: TRBV28; CDR3 length: 12; D gene: -; CDR3 protein: CASHRDQETQYF; CDR3 DNA: TGTGCCAGTCACAGGGATCAAGAGACCCAGTACTTC
J gene: TRBJ1-2; clone size: many; V gene: TRBV12-3/TRBV12-4; CDR3 length: 13; D gene: -; CDR3 protein: CASSLTSVNGYTF; CDR3 DNA: TGTGCCAGCAGTTTAACTTCAGTTAATGGCTACACCTTC
J gene: TRBJ2-5; clone size: many; V gene: TRBV5-1; CDR3 length: 17; D gene: TRBD2; CDR3 protein: CASSAFTTSGEGETQYF; CDR3 DNA: TGCGCCAGCAGCGCATTCACGACTAGCGGAGAGGGGGAGACCCAGTACTTC
J gene: TRBJ2-3; clone size: many; V gene: TRBV20-1; CDR3 length: 12; D gene: -; CDR3 protein: CSARESTDTQYF; CDR3 DNA: TGCAGTGCTAGGGAGAGCACAGATACGCAGTATTTT
J gene: TRBJ2-7; clone size: many; V gene: TRBV7-9; CDR3 length: 15; D gene: -; CDR3 protein: CASSFQVSSSYEQYF; CDR3 DNA: TGTGCCAGCAGCTTTCAGGTATCGAGCTCCTACGAGCAGTACTTC
J gene: TRBJ2-3; clone size: many; V gene: TRBV5-1; CDR3 length: 20; D gene: TRBD1; CDR3 protein: CASSLDDRGQGAIGTDTQYF; CDR3 DNA: TGCGCCAGCAGCTTGGACGATAGGGGACAGGGGGCAATCGGCACAGATACGCAGTATTTT
J gene: TRBJ2-5; clone size: many; V gene: TRBV7-9; CDR3 length: 13; D gene: -; CDR3 protein: CASSPPYQETQYF; CDR3 DNA: TGTGCCAGCTCACCGCCCTACCAAGAGACCCAGTACTTC
J gene: TRBJ2-7; clone size: many; V gene: TRBV6-6; CDR3 length: 13; D gene: -; CDR3 protein: CASSYSMGYEQYF; CDR3 DNA: TGTGCCAGCAGTTACTCTATGGGTTACGAGCAGTACTTC
J gene: TRBJ2-7; clone size: -; V gene: TRBV10-3; CDR3 length: 14; D gene: TRBD1; CDR3 protein: CAIGDLDRAYEQYF; CDR3 DNA: TGTGCCATCGGTGACCTGGACAGGGCCTACGAGCAGTACTTC
J gene: TRBJ1-1; clone size: many; V gene: TRBV6-5; CDR3 length: 17; D gene: -; CDR3 protein: CASSYSTGAQLHTEAFF; CDR3 DNA: TGTGCCAGCAGTTACTCGACGGGTGCACAATTACACACTGAAGCTTTCTTT
J gene: TRBJ1-3; clone size: once; V gene: TRBV20-1; CDR3 length: 15; D gene: -; CDR3 protein: CSARDRGGSGNTIYF; CDR3 DNA: TGCAGTGCTAGAGATCGTGGGGGCTCTGGAAACACCATATATTTT
J gene: TRBJ2-1; clone size: few; V gene: TRBV19; CDR3 length: 15; D gene: TRBD2; CDR3 protein: CATKVGTRTGNEQFF; CDR3 DNA: TGTGCCACCAAAGTCGGGACTAGAACGGGGAATGAGCAGTTCTTC
J gene: TRBJ1-1; clone size: few; V gene: TRBV6-2/TRBV6-3; CDR3 length: 14; D gene: -; CDR3 protein: CASSWGGGDPEAFF; CDR3 DNA: TGTGCCAGCAGTTGGGGCGGCGGGGACCCTGAAGCTTTCTTT
J gene: TRBJ2-3; clone size: many; V gene: TRBV7-6; CDR3 length: 12; D gene: -; CDR3 protein: CASSRKEDTQYF; CDR3 DNA: TGTGCCAGCAGCCGTAAAGAAGATACGCAGTATTTT
J gene: TRBJ2-7; clone size: many; V gene: TRBV28; CDR3 length: 14; D gene: -; CDR3 protein: CASSFRLVFYEQYF; CDR3 DNA: TGTGCCAGCAGTTTTCGCTTAGTATTTTACGAGCAGTACTTC
J gene: TRBJ2-7; clone size: -; V gene: TRBV19; CDR3 length: 15; D gene: -; CDR3 protein: CASSSPAASTHEQYF; CDR3 DNA: TGTGCCAGTAGTTCCCCGGCAGCCTCGACCCACGAGCAGTACTTC
J gene: TRBJ2-7; clone size: few; V gene: TRBV11-2; CDR3 length: 16; D gene: TRBD2; CDR3 protein: CASSFSAGEGRYEQYF; CDR3 DNA: TGTGCCAGCAGCTTTTCCGCCGGGGAGGGCCGCTACGAGCAGTACTTC
J gene: TRBJ2-7; clone size: few; V gene: TRBV14; CDR3 length: 13; D gene: -; CDR3 protein: CASSRRPPYEQYF; CDR3 DNA: TGTGCCAGCAGCCGCCGTCCCCCTTACGAGCAGTACTTC
J gene: TRBJ2-5; clone size: many; V gene: TRBV28; CDR3 length: 16; D gene: -; CDR3 protein: CASSPLSRDSLWTQYF; CDR3 DNA: TGTGCCAGCAGTCCCCTTTCCCGGGACTCACTGTGGACCCAGTACTTC
J gene: TRBJ2-4; clone size: many; V gene: TRBV7-2; CDR3 length: 16; D gene: TRBD1; CDR3 protein: CASSGGQVLAKNIQYF; CDR3 DNA: TGTGCCAGCAGCGGGGGACAGGTGCTAGCCAAAAACATTCAGTACTTC
J gene: TRBJ2-7; clone size: -; V gene: TRBV18; CDR3 length: 14; D gene: -; CDR3 protein: CASSLTGTHYEQYF; CDR3 DNA: TGTGCCAGCTCACTTACAGGGACTCACTACGAGCAGTACTTC
J gene: TRBJ2-1; clone size: -; V gene: TRBV7-9; CDR3 length: 15; D gene: TRBD2; CDR3 protein: CASSSPGGVNNVQFF; CDR3 DNA: TGTGCCAGCAGCTCCCCGGGGGGGGTAAACAATGTGCAGTTCTTC
J gene: TRBJ2-7; clone size: few; V gene: TRBV27; CDR3 length: 14; D gene: -; CDR3 protein: CASSLRGIAYEQYF; CDR3 DNA: TGTGCCAGCAGTTTAAGGGGAATTGCCTACGAGCAGTACTTC
J gene: TRBJ1-2; clone size: many; V gene: TRBV29-1; CDR3 length: 14; D gene: TRBD1; CDR3 protein: CSAKEGQTNYGYTF; CDR3 DNA: TGCAGCGCAAAGGAGGGACAGACTAACTATGGCTACACCTTC
J gene: TRBJ2-7; clone size: many; V gene: TRBV10-3; CDR3 length: 12; D gene: -; CDR3 protein: CAIGPASYEQYF; CDR3 DNA: TGTGCCATCGGCCCCGCATCCTACGAGCAGTACTTC
J gene: TRBJ2-7; clone size: few; V gene: TRBV3-1; CDR3 length: 14; D gene: -; CDR3 protein: CASSPQTVLGGLYF; CDR3 DNA: TGTGCCAGCAGCCCCCAAACTGTCCTTGGAGGGCTGTACTTC
J gene: TRBJ2-3; clone size: few; V gene: TRBV6-2/TRBV6-3; CDR3 length: 13; D gene: -; CDR3 protein: CASSFYGDDTQYF; CDR3 DNA: TGTGCCAGCAGTTTTTATGGTGACGATACGCAGTATTTT
J gene: TRBJ2-7; clone size: -; V gene: TRBV30; CDR3 length: 13; D gene: -; CDR3 protein: CACSMYSSYEQYF; CDR3 DNA: TGTGCCTGTTCTATGTACAGCTCCTACGAGCAGTACTTC
J gene: TRBJ2-2; clone size: many; V gene: TRBV5-4; CDR3 length: 12; D gene: TRBD1; CDR3 protein: CASRGQAGELFF; CDR3 DNA: TGTGCCAGCAGGGGACAGGCCGGGGAGCTGTTTTTT
J gene: TRBJ1-1; clone size: many; V gene: TRBV5-1; CDR3 length: 15; D gene: TRBD1; CDR3 protein: CASSVAGQGNTEAFF; CDR3 DNA: TGCGCCAGCAGCGTGGCGGGACAGGGAAACACTGAAGCTTTCTTT
J gene: TRBJ2-5; clone size: -; V gene: TRBV3-1; CDR3 length: 15; D gene: TRBD2; CDR3 protein: CASHETSGSRETQYF; CDR3 DNA: TGTGCCAGCCATGAGACTAGCGGGAGCAGGGAGACCCAGTACTTC
J gene: TRBJ2-3; clone size: many; V gene: TRBV14; CDR3 length: 13; D gene: TRBD1; CDR3 protein: CASSQARTGPRNF; CDR3 DNA: TGTGCCAGCAGCCAAGCCCGGACAGGTCCTAGGAATTTT
J gene: TRBJ1-6; clone size: many; V gene: TRBV7-8; CDR3 length: 15; D gene: TRBD1; CDR3 protein: CASSSRAGGFSPLHF; CDR3 DNA: TGTGCCAGCAGCTCCCGGGCAGGGGGGTTTTCACCCCTCCACTTT
J gene: TRBJ2-3; clone size: many; V gene: TRBV27; CDR3 length: 16; D gene: TRBD1; CDR3 protein: CASSWTGGTSTDTQYF; CDR3 DNA: TGTGCCAGCAGTTGGACAGGGGGTACTAGCACAGATACGCAGTATTTT
J gene: TRBJ1-5; clone size: many; V gene: TRBV7-9; CDR3 length: 15; D gene: -; CDR3 protein: CASSTTGTENQPQHF; CDR3 DNA: TGTGCCAGCAGTACCACCGGGACGGAGAATCAGCCCCAGCATTTT
J gene: TRBJ1-2; clone size: many; V gene: TRBV12-3/TRBV12-4; CDR3 length: 13; D gene: -; CDR3 protein: CASSPWGARGYTF; CDR3 DNA: TGTGCCAGCAGTCCATGGGGGGCTCGGGGCTACACCTTC
J gene: TRBJ1-1; clone size: many; V gene: TRBV19; CDR3 length: 13; D gene: TRBD1; CDR3 protein: CASSMTGFTEAFF; CDR3 DNA: TGTGCCAGTAGTATGACAGGGTTCACTGAAGCTTTCTTT
J gene: TRBJ2-2; clone size: many; V gene: TRBV4-3; CDR3 length: 15; D gene: TRBD2; CDR3 protein: CASSHQGLATGELFF; CDR3 DNA: TGCGCCAGCAGCCACCAGGGACTAGCGACGGGGGAGCTGTTTTTT
J gene: TRBJ2-7; clone size: many; V gene: TRBV7-2; CDR3 length: 13; D gene: -; CDR3 protein: CASSLGWSREQYF; CDR3 DNA: TGTGCCAGCAGCTTAGGCTGGAGCAGGGAGCAGTACTTC
J gene: TRBJ2-3; clone size: -; V gene: TRBV7-9; CDR3 length: 16; D gene: -; CDR3 protein: CASSRVGDSSTDTQYF; CDR3 DNA: TGTGCCAGCAGCCGAGTCGGGGATTCTAGCACAGATACGCAGTATTTT